This is a list of T cell receptor beta chains from one sample in a study of cytomegalovirus exposure and HLA in healthy donors. Measured with immunoSEQ multiplex PCR; TCRdb has only the in-frame clones, and not every one. The sample yields roughly 200,000 clones, approximately 84% seen once. The sequencing sample was made of PBMCs. These receptors all come from a middle-aged woman in good health and CMV-seronegative. Each CDR3 is given with its conserved first and last residue. D genes are given only for firm matches. The size of a clone is reported for some rows only, either as once, few or many, or as a class for expanded clones.

clone_size cdr3_length d_call j_call v_call cdr3_nt cdr3_aa
- 15 TRBD2 TRBJ2-7 TRBV7-6 TGTGCCAGCAGCTTAGTGGCGGGGGGCTCCTACGAGCAGTACTTC CASSLVAGGSYEQYF
once 14 - TRBJ2-5 TRBV18 TGTGCCAGCTCACCACCTTCAAACCAAGAGACCCAGTACTTC CASSPPSNQETQYF
- 17 TRBD2 TRBJ2-1 TRBV30 TGTGCCTGGACTAAGCGGGGGGCCCTCCGGTTAGGGAATGAGCAGTTCTTC CAWTKRGALRLGNEQFF
few 11 - TRBJ1-5 TRBV27 TGTGCCAGCAGTCACAATCAGCCCCAGCATTTT CASSHNQPQHF
- 15 - TRBJ1-6 TRBV5-6 TGTGCCAGCAGCCTCACAGGTTTTAAGAATTCACCCCTCCACTTT CASSLTGFKNSPLHF
- 13 TRBD2 TRBJ2-5 TRBV27 TGTGCCAGTGACGGGGGGGACCAAGAGACCCAGTACTTC CASDGGDQETQYF
- 18 TRBD2 TRBJ2-4 TRBV19 TGTGCCAGTAGTAGGTGGACTAGCGGGGGGGCAGCCAAAAACATTCAGTACTTC CASSRWTSGGAAKNIQYF
- 13 - TRBJ2-7 TRBV7-9 TGTTCCAGTAGGGGTAGGGGGATAGACGAGCAGTACTTC CSSRGRGIDEQYF
- 18 TRBD1 TRBJ1-3 TRBV5-1 TGCGCCAGCAGCCTCGGACAGGGAGCTTCATCATCTGGAAACACCATATATTTT CASSLGQGASSSGNTIYF
- 15 - TRBJ2-1 TRBV5-6 TGTGCCAGCAGCTTCTGGAGGGGTGTGGGCAATGAGCAGTTCTTC CASSFWRGVGNEQFF
once 14 - TRBJ2-7 TRBV7-2 TGTGCCAGCAGCTTAAGGTTAGGGGCTTACGAGCAGTACTTC CASSLRLGAYEQYF
- 13 - TRBJ2-4 TRBV30 TGTGCCTGGAGTCTGGGAGATACAAACATTCAGTACTTC CAWSLGDTNIQYF
few 13 - TRBJ1-1 TRBV7-2 TGTGCCAGCAGGAGAGGGTTGAACACTGAAGCTTTCTTT CASRRGLNTEAFF
- 17 - TRBJ2-1 TRBV21-1 TGTGCCAGCAGCCACTCTACAGGGGCGCGTCCCTACAATGAGCAGTTCTTC CASSHSTGARPYNEQFF
- 13 TRBD1 TRBJ1-1 TRBV6-1 TGTGCCAGCGCGGGACAGGTTGCCGCTGAAGCTTTCTTT CASAGQVAAEAFF
- 11 TRBD1 TRBJ2-7 TRBV2 TGTGTCTCAACAGGGGGCCACGAGCAGTACTTC CVSTGGHEQYF
- 14 TRBD2 TRBJ2-1 TRBV29-1 TGCAGCGGTATAGCGGGGTCCTCCTACAATGAGCAGTTCTTC CSGIAGSSYNEQFF
- 14 TRBD1 TRBJ1-2 TRBV29-1 TGCAGCGTCGACTCGACAGGGATCGACTATGGCTACACCTTC CSVDSTGIDYGYTF
once 14 - TRBJ1-5 TRBV7-9 TGTGCCAGCAGCGGGTTGGGCGACAATCAGCTCCAGCATTTT CASSGLGDNQLQHF
- 14 - TRBJ2-2 TRBV5-4 TGTGCCAGCAGCTTGGAAGGGGAAACCGGGGAGCTGTTTTTT CASSLEGETGELFF
- 13 - TRBJ2-7 TRBV10-1 TGCGCCAGCAGCACGGACACTAACTACGAGCAGTACTTC CASSTDTNYEQYF
- 15 TRBD1 TRBJ2-7 TRBV18 TGTGCCAGCTCACTAACAGGGGGCCGCTCCTACGAGCAGTACTTC CASSLTGGRSYEQYF
- 18 TRBD2 TRBJ2-1 TRBV11-3 TGTGCCAGCAGCTTAGATCCTAGCGGGTCTAGCTCCTACAATGAGCAGTTCTTC CASSLDPSGSSSYNEQFF